This T cell receptor (beta chain) was obtained from a study of blood T cell repertoires in COVID-19 (dated by TCRdb to about 2020). Study-level background: The collaborator samples originated in the United States, Italy and Spain and spanned the acute and convalescent phases of COVID-19. Sample metadata almost always included a de-identified subject ID, COVID-19 status, age in years and sex. The material from the prospective study consisted of cDNA or gDNA derived from T cells, B-cell-depleted T cells, or PBMCs. Samples were obtained from the ongoing ImmuneRACE study (first 160 participants) and from 950 to 1,500 subjects provided by 6 global collaborators. A freely available public database, intended as a resource for researchers studying the immune response to SARS-CoV-2, is where the repertoires were released. Where available, HLA class I and class II types were taken from metadata supplied by the sample provider and were not determined by assay-based typing. The dataset comprised deeply sampled blood TCRbeta repertoires from subjects exposed to, actively infected with, or recovered from COVID-19. The full study reports these points: The amount of clinical and demographic metadata varied by source and participant and was provided uncurated.

TCRbeta CDR3 regions were amplified from genomic DNA by means of the immunoSEQ Assay, a bias-controlled multiplex PCR. Per the original workflow: The number of nucleated cells in each sample was estimated from the amplification of reference gene primers within the assay. To quantify the absolute abundance of each unique TCRbeta CDR3 rearrangement, sequence reads were collapsed and filtered. Productive Simpson clonality was computed per sample as the square root of Simpson's diversity index over productive rearrangements. TCRdb took this table from immuneACCESS and kept in-frame rearrangements with V and J called. Such tables lack part of the clones; where checked against another copy, unresolved V genes explain under half of the gap, and the rest is unexplained. The V and J calls and clone size come from that table; D and trimming were worked out from the DNA. The sample table records about 140,000 clones; roughly 89% of these occur just once. Jointly, the top ten make up over 4.5% of the sample.

CDR1 MNHNY and CDR2 SVGAGI were looked up in the germline V gene (reference sequence). The CDR3, from cysteine to phenylalanine, totals 20 residues. Of all the DNA, just the CDR3 is kept, 60 bases in frame from base 1. Relative to germline, V is missing 5 bases and J is missing 0 bases, with 19 bases of the junction outside any gene match. Collaborating institutions collected whole blood in K2EDTA tubes following their own protocols. For TCRbeta analysis, collaborator samples were shipped as frozen whole blood, as isolated PBMCs, or as DNA extracted from either sample type. Points on this clone: Its binding antigen is unknown. One base away there is no much larger clone; base qualities are not given.

The TCR comes from a human donor in a cohort sampled during active COVID-19. The source material was peripheral blood. This receptor chain uses TRBV6-6 and TRBJ1-3, and 7 junction bases match TRBD1. In nucleotide form, the sequence is TGTGCCAGCAGTCTCTTATTGGCAGGGGGAGGCTTATCCTCTGGAAACACCATATATTTT. Translated, this gives CASSLLLAGGGLSSGNTIYF.